These T cell receptor beta chains were read from a single sample in a study of blood T cell repertoires in COVID-19. Sequenced by immunoSEQ multiplex PCR; TCRdb stores in-frame clones only, minus some. The table has about 360,000 clones, 75% to 90% seen once; the top ten hold around 7.4%. The sequenced material came from peripheral blood. These receptors were taken from a woman aged 60 to 75 with COVID-19, enrolled during active disease. Each CDR3 is given with its conserved first and last residue. The D gene is left open where the match is weak. Clone sizes are given selectively: once, few, many, or a class where the clone is expanded.

.,TRBJ1-2,TRBV5-4,.,TGTGCCAGCAGCTTGGACAGGATCGGCGGCTACACCTTC,CASSLDRIGGYTF
.,TRBJ2-5,TRBV18,.,TGTGCCAGCTCACCACCGTTCAGCCAAGAGACCCAGTACTTC,CASSPPFSQETQYF
.,TRBJ1-2,TRBV6-5,.,TGTGCCAGCAATCCTGGAGGAGGAGTCAACTATGGCTACACCTTC,CASNPGGGVNYGYTF
.,TRBJ2-5,TRBV3-1/TRBV3-2,.,TGTGCCAGCAGCCAAGGGTCGCTCGGGTCCCAGTACTTC,CASSQGSLGSQYF
.,TRBJ2-2,TRBV7-2,.,TGTGCCAGCAGCTTAGGAGCGGGGAACACCGGGGAGCTGTTTTTT,CASSLGAGNTGELFF
.,TRBJ2-2,TRBV4-1,.,TGCGCCAGCAGCCCCTTATGGCCTCACACCGGGGAGCTGTTTTTT,CASSPLWPHTGELFF
.,TRBJ2-5,TRBV7-7,TRBD1,TGTGCCAGCAGCCGGTTACAGGGGGCGGCGGAGACCCAGTACTTC,CASSRLQGAAETQYF
.,TRBJ2-1,TRBV3-1/TRBV3-2,.,TGTGCCAGCAGCCCCCCGGGTTACAATGAGCAGTTCTTC,CASSPPGYNEQFF
.,TRBJ1-1,TRBV30,.,TGTGCCTGGATTGGGGGCCCAAGGGGGAACACTGAAGCTTTCTTT,CAWIGGPRGNTEAFF
once,TRBJ2-1,TRBV11-3,TRBD2,TGTGCCAGCTCACCCAGGGTCGGGACTAGCATCGGTGAGCAGTTCTTC,CASSPRVGTSIGEQFF
.,TRBJ1-2,TRBV5-4,TRBD1,TGTGCCAGCAGCCTCGGGACAGGGGGGGGATATGGCTACACCTTC,CASSLGTGGGYGYTF
few,TRBJ2-7,TRBV6-6,TRBD1,TGTGCCAGCAGTTACTCGGGACAGGGGTCTTACGAGCAGTACTTC,CASSYSGQGSYEQYF
.,TRBJ2-5,TRBV9,.,TGTGCCAGCAGCCTGCGGACGGGGGAGACCCAGTACTTC,CASSLRTGETQYF
once,TRBJ2-7,TRBV5-1,.,TGCGCCAGCGGGACTGGGACCGCAAACTCCTACGAGCAGTACTTC,CASGTGTANSYEQYF
.,TRBJ2-1,TRBV4-3,TRBD2,TGCGCCAGCAGCCCCGGGACTAGCAACAATGAGCAGTTCTTC,CASSPGTSNNEQFF
once,TRBJ1-5,TRBV28,.,TGTGCCAGCACCCTAAGGAGGACAGCGTATAGCAATCAGCCCCAGCATTTT,CASTLRRTAYSNQPQHF
.,TRBJ1-1,TRBV11-2,TRBD1,TGTGCCAGCAGCCCTGGGGACAGGGGGATTATGAACACTGAAGCTTTCTTT,CASSPGDRGIMNTEAFF
.,TRBJ1-2,TRBV11-2,TRBD1,TGTGCCAGCAGCCTGGCACAGGGGGTCTATGGCTACACCTTC,CASSLAQGVYGYTF
.,TRBJ2-7,TRBV10-3,TRBD1,TGTGCCATCAGTGAGTCGAGGGGACAGGGGACCTACGAGCAGTACTTC,CAISESRGQGTYEQYF
.,TRBJ1-2,TRBV5-6,TRBD1,TGTGCCAGCAGCTTGGACGCTCAGGGGGTGACCTTC,CASSLDAQGVTF
.,TRBJ2-7,TRBV5-1,.,TGCGCCAGCAGCTCCAGAACTACCCGGAGGGACGAGCAGTACTTC,CASSSRTTRRDEQYF
once,TRBJ1-1,TRBV25-1,TRBD1,TGTGCCAGCAGTGACCCGGGACAGGGGAACACTGAAGCTTTCTTT,CASSDPGQGNTEAFF
.,TRBJ1-3,TRBV4-1,.,TGCGCCAGCAGCCAGGATACAGGCCCCAGCTCTGGAAACACCATATATTTT,CASSQDTGPSSGNTIYF
.,TRBJ1-5,TRBV4-3,TRBD1,TGCGCCAGCAGCCAAGGGACAGGGGTTCAGCCCCAGCATTTT,CASSQGTGVQPQHF
.,TRBJ1-3,TRBV11-3,TRBD1,TGTGCCAGCAGCTTACAGGGGGCTAACACCATATATTTT,CASSLQGANTIYF
.,TRBJ1-6,TRBV5-6,TRBD1,TGTGCCAGCAGGGGACAGTTTGCCGGCTCCTATAATTCACCCCTCCACTTT,CASRGQFAGSYNSPLHF
.,TRBJ1-5,TRBV5-6,TRBD1,TGTGCCAGCAGCTTGACGGTCGCAGGGGGCCTTGGCAATCAGCCCCAGCATTTT,CASSLTVAGGLGNQPQHF
.,TRBJ2-7,TRBV4-3,TRBD1,TGCGCCAGCAGCCCTGGGACAGGGTCTGGCGACTCCTACGAGCAGTACTTC,CASSPGTGSGDSYEQYF
.,TRBJ2-7,TRBV11-2,.,TGTGCCAGCAGCTTTGGGGGGTACGAGCAGTACTTC,CASSFGGYEQYF
.,TRBJ1-6,TRBV9,TRBD1,TGTGCCAGCAGCGTAGCGGGGAGCCAGGGGGCGAATTCACCCCTCCACTTT,CASSVAGSQGANSPLHF
.,TRBJ2-7,TRBV30,.,TGTGCCTGGGGGGACTTCCGGTCCCCCTACGAGCAGTACTTC,CAWGDFRSPYEQYF
.,TRBJ1-1,TRBV5-6,TRBD1,TGTGCCAGCAGCTCCGCCTCGACAGGGGGGGACACTGAAGCTTTCTTT,CASSSASTGGDTEAFF
.,TRBJ2-1,TRBV11-2,.,TGTGCCAGCAGCTACCGGAGGTACAATGAGCAGTTCTTC,CASSYRRYNEQFF
.,TRBJ1-6,TRBV6-5,TRBD1,TGTGCCAGCAGGGCAGGGGGCGATTCACCCCTCCACTTT,CASRAGGDSPLHF
.,TRBJ1-4,TRBV6-6,.,TGTGCCAGCAGTTACCCCAGACAGGAGAATGAAAAACTGTTTTTT,CASSYPRQENEKLFF
.,TRBJ2-7,TRBV5-4,.,TGTGCCAGCAATAAGGACAGCGAGTACGAGCAGTACTTC,CASNKDSEYEQYF
.,TRBJ1-1,TRBV6-5,.,TGTGCCAGCACCAAAACTCGGGAGACTGAAGCTTTCTTT,CASTKTRETEAFF
.,TRBJ1-1,TRBV2,TRBD1,TGTGCCAGCACCCGAGGGGACAGAGTGGGTACTGAAGCTTTCTTT,CASTRGDRVGTEAFF
.,TRBJ2-7,TRBV11-3,TRBD2,TGTGCCAGCAGCTTGGGACTAGCGGGGGGGTACGAGCAGTACTTC,CASSLGLAGGYEQYF
.,TRBJ2-1,TRBV6-5,TRBD2,TGTGCCAGCAGCTTACTAGCGGGGGGATACAATGAGCAGTTCTTC,CASSLLAGGYNEQFF
.,TRBJ2-3,TRBV19,.,TGTGCCAGTCGATCAAAAACAAGCACAGATACGCAGTATTTT,CASRSKTSTDTQYF